This T cell receptor beta chain was profiled in a study of blood T cells in healthy people across ages. Overall study results and limits: Naive T cell percentage showed a strong correlation with the diversity of TCR beta. Unsorted PBMC input precluded a conclusive naive versus antigen-experienced comparison. It was held that diversity estimates obtained from one million T cells represented underestimates.

This clonotype was detected ten times or more. Its antigen is unidentified. The second PCR ran roughly 6 to 11 cycles with a sample-barcoded 5' primer and J-beta primers. Each CDR3 protein is one row after TCRdb ran MiXCR on the 5' RACE reads. This repertoire shows fewer than 2 million distinct CDR3 sequences, about two fifths found once; its top ten account for 23%. CDR3 length equals 12 residues. Germline loops: CDR1 SGHTA, CDR2 FQGNSA. Trimming left V 4 bases short and J 8 bases short, with 9 bases between. The receptor comes from a human donor in good health. Sample: blood. The rearrangement joins TRBV7-2 to TRBJ2-1; D tentatively fits TRBD1 or TRBD2 (5 bases each). CDR3 amino acids: CASSWGRDEQFF. Written as DNA, the CDR3 is TGTGCCAGCAGCTGGGGACGCGATGAGCAGTTCTTC.